A single sample is the source of the 20 T cell receptor beta chains below, sequenced in a study of blood T cell repertoires in COVID-19. The assay was immunoSEQ multiplex PCR, and TCRdb's table has in-frame clones only and misses some. This sample has some 150,000 clones; 80% to 85% occur once, and the top ten carry 35% to 40%. Sequencing was done on a sample of peripheral blood. These receptors originate from a human donor in a cohort sampled during active COVID-19.

As for this clone: This sample also contains other DNA sequences that code for the same CDR3. This rearrangement joins TRBV29-1 to TRBJ2-2; 7 nucleotides align to TRBD1. Germline loops: CDR1 SQVTM, CDR2 ANQGSEA. This CDR3 region has 14 residues. V gave up 6 bases and J gave up 0 bases; unmatched junction bases: 4. CDR3 residues: CSVGTASNTGELFF. The CDR3 DNA reads as TGCAGCGTGGGGACAGCCTCGAACACCGGGGAGCTGTTTTTT.

The V and J genes are TRBV9 and TRBJ1-2; maybe TRBD1 (5 bases). Trimming left V 0 bases short and J 8 bases short, with 11 bases between. CDR1 SGDLS and CDR2 YYNGEE come from the germline V gene. The CDR3 runs to 13 residues. The CDR3 DNA sequence: TGTGCCAGCAGCGTAGAACCAGGGCGAGGCTACACCTTC. It codes for CASSVEPGRGYTF. Full variable domain (rest looked up from reference TRBV9 and TRBJ1-2): DSGVTQTPKHLITATGQRVTLRCSPRSGDLSVYWYQQSLDQGLQFLIQYYNGEERAKGNILERFSAQQFPDLHSELNLSSLELGDSALYFCASSVEPGRGYTFGSGTRLTVV.

The gene calls are TRBV9 and TRBJ2-5; a weak D match, TRBD2 (6 bases). The CDR3 is made up of 15 amino acids. The V gene's germline CDR1 is SGDLS and CDR2 YYNGEE. Trimming pared 0 bases from V and 2 bases from J, leaving 11 bases between. Written as DNA, the CDR3 is TGTGCCAGCAGCGTAGGCGGGGCCCAACAAGAGACCCAGTACTTC. It translates to CASSVGGAQQETQYF. Based on the CDR3 plus reference TRBV9 and TRBJ2-5, the full variable domain is DSGVTQTPKHLITATGQRVTLRCSPRSGDLSVYWYQQSLDQGLQFLIQYYNGEERAKGNILERFSAQQFPDLHSELNLSSLELGDSALYFCASSVGGAQQETQYFGPGTRLLVL.

The chain couples TRBV18 to TRBJ2-7, with TRBD2 matching over 11 bases. Unmatched junction bases numbered 8, after V lost 6 bases and J lost 7 bases. Germline-derived CDR1 and CDR2 are KGHSH and LQKENI. The length of the CDR3 is 14 residues. CDR3 bases: TGTGCCAGCTCTCCGGGACTAGCGGCCTGGGAGCAGTACTTC. Protein sequence: CASSPGLAAWEQYF. The full variable domain, in which reference TRBV18 and TRBJ2-7 provide the parts outside the CDR3, is NAGVMQNPRHLVRRRGQEARLRCSPMKGHSHVYWYRQLPEEGLKFMVYLQKENIIDESGMPKERFSAEFPKEGPSILRIQQVVRGDSAAYFCASSPGLAAWEQYFGPGTRLTVT.

The rearrangement uses TRBV10-3 and TRBJ1-1, with D uncertain. The ends were cut back, 11 bases at V and 0 bases at J, with 13 bases in the middle. There are 13 residues in the CDR3. The germline gives CDR1 ENHRY, CDR2 SYGVKD. The CDR3: CAHGVALNTEAFF. CDR3 DNA sequence: TGTGCCCATGGGGTAGCGCTGAACACTGAAGCTTTCTTT.

In its sample, this clone was seen a few times. CDR3 in DNA: TGTGCCAGCAGCGTAGCGGGGACTAATGAAAAACTGTTTTTT. Translated, it gives CASSVAGTNEKLFF. V usage is TRBV9 and J usage is TRBJ1-4, with unresolved D. Germline V gene sequence: CDR1 SGDLS, CDR2 YYNGEE. The CDR3 contains 14 residues. V was trimmed by 0 bases and J by 2 bases, leaving 5 bases between them.

A note on this clone: This may stem from a read error, because a much larger clone lies one nucleotide away. V and J are TRBV12-3 or TRBV12-4 and TRBJ1-2; tentative D call: TRBD1 (6 bases). Trimming removed 3 bases from V and 3 bases from J, with 8 bases in between. The CDR3 has 13 residues. The CDR3 here is CASSFTGYYGYTF. CDR3 nucleotide sequence: TGTGCCAGCAGTTTCACAGGGTACTATGGCTACACCTTC.

The rearrangement uses TRBV4-3 and TRBJ1-1, with unresolved D. Trimming pared 0 bases from V and 1 base from J, leaving 3 bases between. Germline V gives CDR1 LGHNA, CDR2 YSLEER. The CDR3 length is 13 residues. CDR3 DNA sequence: TGCGCCAGCAGCCAAGAACAGAACACTGAAGCTTTCTTT. Amino acid sequence: CASSQEQNTEAFF.

This clone appeared once. V usage is TRBV7-2 and J usage is TRBJ1-1; no reliable D call. Germline values: CDR1 SGHTA, CDR2 FQGNSA. This CDR3 has 13 residues. V lost 3 bases and J 7 bases, leaving 12 bases between the germline ends. Here the CDR3 DNA reads TGTGCCAGCAGCTTGGGCCGTCCTAATGAAGCTTTCTTT. Its protein product is CASSLGRPNEAFF.

The chain combines TRBV2 with TRBJ1-3, with 8 bases that match TRBD1. The CDR3 extends over 16 amino acids. The germline gives CDR1 SNHLY, CDR2 FYNNEI. The ends lost 6 bases at V and 0 bases at J; junction bases unmatched: 7. CDR3 DNA sequence: TGTGCCAGCAGATCCGGGACAGGAAGCTCTGGAAACACCATATATTTT. Its translation: CASRSGTGSSGNTIYF. The whole variable domain, filled in from reference TRBV2 and TRBJ1-3, reads EPEVTQTPSHQVTQMGQEVILRCVPISNHLYFYWYRQILGQKVEFLVSFYNNEISEKSEIFDDQFSVERPDGSNFTLKIRSTKLEDSAMYFCASRSGTGSSGNTIYFGEGSWLTVV.

The chain couples TRBV3-1 (or the pseudogene TRBV3-2) to TRBJ1-2, with a weak D call TRBD1 (6 bases). Germline assignment: CDR1 LGHDT and CDR2 YNNKEL (reference sequence). This CDR3 spans 13 amino acids. V gave up 1 base and J gave up 3 bases, with 6 bases separating them. DNA for the CDR3: TGTGCCAGCAGCCAAGGGACAGACTATGGCTACACCTTC. Its translation is CASSQGTDYGYTF.

The DNA for the CDR3 is TGTGCCAGCAGCTTAGTCGCGAGGGGGACTGAAGCTTTCTTT. Protein product: CASSLVARGTEAFF. The rearrangement uses TRBV11-2 and TRBJ1-1; possible D gene TRBD1, 6 bases. The CDR3 has 14 amino acids. Per germline, CDR1 SGHAT and CDR2 FQNNGV. Between the trimmed V and J ends, which lost 1 base and 5 bases, there was a span of 11 bases. Full variable domain (missing parts from reference TRBV11-2 and TRBJ1-1): EAGVAQSPRYKIIEKRQSVAFWCNPISGHATLYWYQQILGQGPKLLIQFQNNGVVDDSQLPKDRFSAERLKGVDSTLKIQPAKLEDSAVYLCASSLVARGTEAFFGQGTRLTVV.

The chain carries TRBV14 and TRBJ2-6; perhaps TRBD1 as D (6 bases). The CDR3 consists of 17 residues. With 4 bases removed from V and 1 base from J, the gap between germline ends came to 14 bases. Germline assignment: CDR1 SGHDN and CDR2 FVKESK. The CDR3: CASSPTGALSGANVLTF. The CDR3, as DNA: TGTGCCAGCAGCCCGACAGGAGCCCTTTCTGGGGCCAACGTCCTGACTTTC.

This clone was picked up one time. The chain combines TRBV28 with TRBJ1-1, with D possibly matching TRBD1 (5 bases). The CDR3 sequence is 14 residues long. CDR1 is MDHEN and CDR2 is SYDVKM in the germline V gene. Trimming shortened V by 7 bases and J by 0 bases, and 12 bases separated the two germline ends. CDR3 nucleotides: TGTGCCAGCATCTCCGGGGGTATGAACACTGAAGCTTTCTTT. Protein: CASISGGMNTEAFF.

Comments on this clone: Other DNA variants within this sample encode the same CDR3. The V call is TRBV12-3 or TRBV12-4, the J call TRBJ2-7; D is possibly TRBD1 (6 bases). Trimming took 5 bases from V and 0 from J, leaving 8 bases between them. CDR3 size: 13 residues. The CDR3 protein is CASSPDSSYEQYF. The DNA of the CDR3 is TGTGCCAGCAGTCCGGACAGCTCCTACGAGCAGTACTTC.

This clone showed up just a few times. The chain has TRBV6-1 and TRBJ1-5, with 7 bases aligning to TRBD1. The germline V gene encodes CDR1 MNHNS and CDR2 SASEGT. J gave up 7 bases and V 4 bases, and 13 bases lay outside the gene matches. This CDR3 is 16 amino acids long. As DNA, the CDR3 is TGTGCCAGCAGTGTGAGTCCGACAGGGTCGGGACAGCCCCAGCATTTT. It specifies CASSVSPTGSGQPQHF.

V gene TRBV3-1 (or the pseudogene TRBV3-2) combines with J gene TRBJ1-2; D ambiguous. Trimming pared 1 base from V and 2 bases from J, leaving 8 bases between. Germline V gene data show CDR1 as LGHDT and CDR2 as YNNKEL (reference sequence). This CDR3 is built from 14 residues. The CDR3 spells CASSQGESNYGYTF. The DNA of the CDR3 is TGTGCCAGCAGCCAAGGCGAGTCAAACTATGGCTACACCTTC.

Here the CDR3 reads CASSQLAGVVDQYF. The CDR3 DNA is TGTGCCAGCAGCCAACTAGCGGGAGTGGTGGACCAGTACTTC. The gene calls are TRBV6-5 and TRBJ2-5, with 11 bases fitting TRBD2. V lost 6 bases and J lost 10; bases outside the gene matches: 10. This CDR3 spans 14 amino acids. Germline V gene lookup returns CDR1 MNHEY and CDR2 SVGAGI.

The rearrangement uses TRBV19 and TRBJ2-1; perhaps TRBD2 as D (6 bases). The CDR3 covers 19 residues. Per germline, CDR1 LNHDA and CDR2 SQIVND (reference sequence). V gave up 1 base and J gave up 0 bases, with 19 bases separating them. As DNA, the CDR3 is TGTGCCAGTAGTATAGTTTCGGGAGTCTTTGGGGCCTCCTACAATGAGCAGTTCTTC. Its protein is CASSIVSGVFGASYNEQFF.

The rearrangement uses TRBV20-1 and TRBJ2-5, with unresolved D. The germline V and J ends were trimmed by 6 bases and 3 bases, with 8 bases remaining between them. This CDR3 is 11 amino acids long. Germline V lookup: CDR1 DFQATT, CDR2 SNEGSKA (reference sequence). CDR3 region: CSANLEETQYF. In DNA form, the CDR3 reads TGCAGTGCCAACTTGGAAGAGACCCAGTACTTC.